The 18 T cell receptor beta chains reported below all come from one sample, sequenced in a study of chemoradiotherapy in HPV16-positive cancers. Assay: immunoSEQ multiplex PCR; the TCRdb copy retains only in-frame clones and omits some. Among approximately 13,000 clones listed, 77% were seen once. This sample was obtained from a patient who underwent chemoradiotherapy. Receptors were obtained from a human donor with HPV-associated anogenital cancer.

There are a few counts of this clone. At one end the junction does not follow the germline gene, possibly because of a read error. The rearrangement joins TRBV27 to TRBJ1-4; 8 nucleotides align to TRBD1. This CDR3 contains 14 residues. CDR1 and CDR2 from the germline V gene are MNHEY and SMNVEV (reference sequence). CDR3 coding DNA: TGTGCCAGCGGTTTCCAGGGGGCGAATGAAAAACTGTTTTTT. Its protein is CASGFQGANEKLFF.

The chain combines TRBV27 with TRBJ1-2, with D unresolved. This CDR3 comprises 14 residues. Per germline, CDR1 MNHEY and CDR2 SMNVEV (reference sequence). The V gene lost 2 bases and the J gene lost 4 bases, with 11 bases spanning the gap. DNA for the CDR3: TGTGCCAGCAGTTTAAGGACCCCGGGCTATGGCTACACCTTC. Encoded protein: CASSLRTPGYGYTF.

This clone was seen more than once but under ten times. The chain links TRBV28 to TRBJ2-7; D unresolved. CDR3 length: 12 amino acids. The V gene lost 3 bases and the J gene lost 6 bases, with 9 bases spanning the gap. Germline CDR1 MDHEN, CDR2 SYDVKM. The CDR3 loop reads CASSLTSSEQYF. The CDR3 DNA is TGTGCCAGCAGTTTGACATCAAGCGAGCAGTACTTC.

The genes are TRBV20-1 and TRBJ2-5; D is ambiguous. Germline loops: CDR1 DFQATT, CDR2 SNEGSKA (reference sequence). This CDR3 comprises 11 residues. Trimming pared 3 bases from V and 0 bases from J, leaving 2 bases between. CDR3 sequence reads: CSASHQETQYF. DNA for the CDR3: TGCAGTGCTAGTCACCAAGAGACCCAGTACTTC.

This clone showed up just a few times. This chain links TRBV2 with TRBJ1-6, with 9 bases identical to TRBD1. J lost 10 bases, V lost 8 bases, and 6 bases had no gene match. CDR3 length equals 13 residues. Germline loops: CDR1 SNHLY, CDR2 FYNNEI. Here the CDR3 DNA reads TGTGCCAGCCACAGGGGGCTAAACTCACCCCTCCACTTT. It is translated as CASHRGLNSPLHF. The full variable domain, in which reference TRBV2 and TRBJ1-6 provide the parts outside the CDR3, is EPEVTQTPSHQVTQMGQEVILRCVPISNHLYFYWYRQILGQKVEFLVSFYNNEISEKSEIFDDQFSVERPDGSNFTLKIRSTKLEDSAMYFCASHRGLNSPLHFGNGTRLTVT.

This clone was seen only a few times. The gene calls are TRBV5-1 and TRBJ2-7; no definite D call. V was shortened by 0 bases and J by 0 bases, with 4 bases between the two germline ends. Germline CDR1 SGHRS, CDR2 YFSETQ. The CDR3 is 13 amino acids. DNA of the CDR3: TGCGCCAGCAGCTTGGGGGTCTCCTACGAGCAGTACTTC. Amino acid sequence: CASSLGVSYEQYF.

The chain combines TRBV5-5 with TRBJ1-2, with TRBD1 matching over 12 bases. The CDR3 loop spans 16 amino acids. V shed 1 base, J shed 1 base, and the junction held 2 bases outside the gene matches. Germline CDR1 and CDR2: SGHKS and YYEKEE (reference sequence). The CDR3 region has the DNA TGTGCCAGCAGCTTGAGGGACAGGGGGCTTAACTATGGCTACACCTTC. It is translated as CASSLRDRGLNYGYTF. Based on the CDR3 plus reference TRBV5-5 and TRBJ1-2, the full variable domain is DAGVTQSPTHLIKTRGQQVTLRCSPISGHKSVSWYQQVLGQGPQFIFQYYEKEERGRGNFPDRFSARQFPNYSSELNVNALLLGDSALYLCASSLRDRGLNYGYTFGSGTRLTVV.

The chain employs TRBV6-6 and TRBJ2-5; 9 bases align to TRBD2. V trimming: 7 bases; J trimming: 3 bases; junction bases outside the gene matches: 6. The CDR3 is 14 residues long. The germline gives CDR1 MNHNY, CDR2 SVGAGI (reference sequence). The CDR3: CASNERGGEETQYF. CDR3 coding DNA: TGTGCCAGCAACGAGCGCGGGGGGGAAGAGACCCAGTACTTC.

This chain links TRBV5-4 with TRBJ1-1; 8 positions agree with TRBD1. Unmatched junction bases numbered 10, after V lost 9 bases and J lost 3 bases. This CDR3 spans 14 amino acids. The germline V gene has CDR1 SGHNT and CDR2 YYREEE (reference sequence). The CDR3 loop reads CAIRLGDRYTEAFF. The CDR3 bases are TGTGCCATCCGACTGGGGGACAGGTACACTGAAGCTTTCTTT.

This chain uses TRBV5-1 with TRBJ2-2; 7 bases map to TRBD1. Germline CDR1 SGHRS, CDR2 YFSETQ. Germline trimming cut 2 bases from V and 0 bases from J; bases unmatched to any gene: 4. The CDR3 spans 16 residues. In DNA form, the CDR3 reads TGCGCCAGCAGCTTCCAGGGACAGTCGAACACCGGGGAGCTGTTTTTT. Translated: CASSFQGQSNTGELFF.

The chain uses TRBV9 and TRBJ1-3, with D hard to call. CDR1 is SGDLS and CDR2 is YYNGEE in the germline V gene. The CDR3 is 13 amino acids. V shed 4 bases and J shed 4 bases, with 9 bases lying between them. This CDR3 reads CASSPLGGNTIYF. DNA of the CDR3: TGTGCCAGCAGCCCCCTTGGAGGAAACACCATATATTTT.

The gene calls are TRBV11-3 and TRBJ1-3; no definite D call. This CDR3 comprises 15 residues. V lost 1 base to trimming and J lost 0 bases, with 7 bases between them. Germline assignment: CDR1 SGHNT and CDR2 YENEEA. The CDR3 protein is CASSLGAGSGNTIYF. For the CDR3, the DNA is TGTGCCAGCAGCTTAGGGGCAGGCTCTGGAAACACCATATATTTT.

The genes are TRBV5-1 and TRBJ2-7; possible D gene TRBD2, 6 bases. The V and J ends lost 4 bases and 2 bases respectively, with 13 bases between them. Germline CDR1 SGHRS, CDR2 YFSETQ. The CDR3 runs 14 residues. CDR3 protein: CASSRITGAYEQYF. CDR3 nucleotides: TGCGCCAGCAGCCGGATCACGGGAGCCTACGAGCAGTACTTC.

This clone was counted between two and nine times. In DNA form, the CDR3 reads TGTGCCAGCAGTTACAGGCCGGGAGGCTACACCTTC. It codes for CASSYRPGGYTF. The chain employs TRBV6-5 and TRBJ1-2, with D uncertain. The CDR3 totals 12 residues. Germline CDR1 is MNHEY and CDR2 is SVGAGI. V lost 2 bases and J lost 8, with 9 bases in between.

The V and J genes are TRBV19 and TRBJ2-5; D unresolved. The germline V gene has CDR1 LNHDA and CDR2 SQIVND (reference sequence). The CDR3 runs to 14 residues. Trimming left V 3 bases short and J 4 bases short, with 12 bases between. CDR3 protein: CASSISSFPETQYF. Written as DNA, the CDR3 is TGTGCCAGTAGTATCTCTTCATTTCCAGAGACCCAGTACTTC.

CDR3: CSVTEASEIYGYTF. The CDR3 region has the DNA TGCAGCGTTACAGAGGCTTCAGAAATTTATGGCTACACCTTC. This chain uses TRBV29-1 with TRBJ1-2; D gene uncertain. The germline V gene encodes CDR1 SQVTM and CDR2 ANQGSEA. V lost 5 bases and J lost 5, with 18 bases in between. The CDR3 loop spans 14 amino acids.

The chain employs TRBV11-2 and TRBJ2-5; 11 nucleotides align to TRBD1. The end of the DNA is better explained by TRBJ2-7, so the J call may be wrong. From germline, CDR1 is SGHAT and CDR2 FQNNGV. The CDR3 spans 16 residues. The CDR3: CASTSPGQGDTYEQYF. The CDR3 nucleotides read TGTGCCAGCACCTCGCCGGGACAGGGGGATACCTACGAGCAGTACTTC.

CDR3 DNA sequence: TGTGCCAGCAGCCCTTCCGGGGAGCATTCACCCCTCCACTTT. It is translated as CASSPSGEHSPLHF. The rearrangement uses TRBV7-2 and TRBJ1-6; D is undetermined. This CDR3 has 14 amino acids. Trimming took off 5 bases at V and 8 bases at J, with 13 bases between the two ends. The germline V gene encodes CDR1 SGHTA and CDR2 FQGNSA.